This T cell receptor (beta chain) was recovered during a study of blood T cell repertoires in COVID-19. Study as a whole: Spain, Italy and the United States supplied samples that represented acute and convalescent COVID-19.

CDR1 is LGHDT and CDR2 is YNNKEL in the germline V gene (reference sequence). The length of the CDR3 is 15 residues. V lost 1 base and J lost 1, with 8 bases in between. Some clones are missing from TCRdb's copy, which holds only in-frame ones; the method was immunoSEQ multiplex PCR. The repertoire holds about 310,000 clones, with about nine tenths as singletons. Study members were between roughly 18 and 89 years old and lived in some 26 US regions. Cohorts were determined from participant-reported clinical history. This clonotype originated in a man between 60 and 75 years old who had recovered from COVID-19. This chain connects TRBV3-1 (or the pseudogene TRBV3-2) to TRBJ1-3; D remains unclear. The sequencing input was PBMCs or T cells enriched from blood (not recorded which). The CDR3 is CASSQVWRSGNTIYF. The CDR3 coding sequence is TGTGCCAGCAGCCAAGTCTGGAGGTCTGGAAACACCATATATTTT.